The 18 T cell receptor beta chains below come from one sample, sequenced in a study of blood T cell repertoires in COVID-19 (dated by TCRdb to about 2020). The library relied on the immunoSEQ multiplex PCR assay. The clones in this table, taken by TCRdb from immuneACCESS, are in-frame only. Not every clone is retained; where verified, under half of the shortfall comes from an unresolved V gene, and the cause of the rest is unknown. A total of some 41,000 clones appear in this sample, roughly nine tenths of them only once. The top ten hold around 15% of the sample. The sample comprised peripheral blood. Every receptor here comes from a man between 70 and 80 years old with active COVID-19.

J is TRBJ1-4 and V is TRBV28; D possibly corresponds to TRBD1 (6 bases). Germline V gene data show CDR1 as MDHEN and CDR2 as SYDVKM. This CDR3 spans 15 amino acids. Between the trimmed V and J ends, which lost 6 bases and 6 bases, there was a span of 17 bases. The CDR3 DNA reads TGTGCCAGCAGCCCTTTTGACAGGCAGGATGAAAAACTGTTTTTT. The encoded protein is CASSPFDRQDEKLFF. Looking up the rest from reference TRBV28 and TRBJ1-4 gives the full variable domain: DVKVTQSSRYLVKRTGEKVFLECVQDMDHENMFWYRQDPGLGLRLIYFSYDVKMKEKGDIPEGYSVSREKKERFSLILESASTNQTSMYLCASSPFDRQDEKLFFGSGTQLSVL.

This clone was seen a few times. The CDR3 protein is CASSGTSGTYEQYF. DNA of the CDR3: TGTGCCAGCAGCGGGACTAGCGGAACCTACGAGCAGTACTTC. The V call is TRBV27, the J call TRBJ2-7, with 11 bases fitting TRBD2. J was trimmed by 2 bases and V by 6 bases; bases with no gene match: 3. Germline CDR1 is MNHEY and CDR2 is SMNVEV (reference sequence). The CDR3 contains 14 residues.

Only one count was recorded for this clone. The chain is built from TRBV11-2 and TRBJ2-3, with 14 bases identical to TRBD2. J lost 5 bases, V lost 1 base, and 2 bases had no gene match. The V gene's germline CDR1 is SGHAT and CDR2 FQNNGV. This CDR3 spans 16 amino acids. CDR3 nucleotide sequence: TGTGCCAGCAGCTTAGGACTAGCGGGGGGGCAAGATACGCAGTATTTT. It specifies CASSLGLAGGQDTQYF.

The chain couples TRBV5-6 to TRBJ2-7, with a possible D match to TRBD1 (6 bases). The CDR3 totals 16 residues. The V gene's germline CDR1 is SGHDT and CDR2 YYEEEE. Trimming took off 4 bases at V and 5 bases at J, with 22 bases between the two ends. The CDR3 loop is CASSAPLGQGHDEQYF. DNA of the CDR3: TGTGCCAGCAGCGCTCCCTTGGGGCAGGGGCACGACGAGCAGTACTTC.

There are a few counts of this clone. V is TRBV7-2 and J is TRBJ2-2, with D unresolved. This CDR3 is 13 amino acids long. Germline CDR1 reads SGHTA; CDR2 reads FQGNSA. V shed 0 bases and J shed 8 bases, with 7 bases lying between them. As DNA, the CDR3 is TGTGCCAGCAGCTTAGCGAGAGAGGGGGAGCTGTTTTTT. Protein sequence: CASSLAREGELFF.

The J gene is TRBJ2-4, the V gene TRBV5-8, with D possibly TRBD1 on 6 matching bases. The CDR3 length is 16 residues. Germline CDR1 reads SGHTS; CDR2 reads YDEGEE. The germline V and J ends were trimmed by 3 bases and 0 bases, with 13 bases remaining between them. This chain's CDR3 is CASSSSGVGAKNIQYF. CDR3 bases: TGTGCCAGCAGCTCCTCAGGGGTAGGAGCCAAAAACATTCAGTACTTC.

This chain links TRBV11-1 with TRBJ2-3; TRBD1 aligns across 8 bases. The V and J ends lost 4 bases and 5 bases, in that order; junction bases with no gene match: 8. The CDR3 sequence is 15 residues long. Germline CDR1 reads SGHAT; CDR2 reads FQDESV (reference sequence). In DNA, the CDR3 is TGTGCCAGCAGCTCAGGGGGCTATGATAGAGATACGCAGTATTTT. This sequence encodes CASSSGGYDRDTQYF.

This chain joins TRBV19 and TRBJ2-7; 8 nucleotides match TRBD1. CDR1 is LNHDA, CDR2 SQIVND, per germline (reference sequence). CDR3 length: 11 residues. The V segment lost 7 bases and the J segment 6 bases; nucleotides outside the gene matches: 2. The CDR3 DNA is TGTGCCAGTAAGGACAGGGCCGAGCAGTACTTC. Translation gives CASKDRAEQYF.

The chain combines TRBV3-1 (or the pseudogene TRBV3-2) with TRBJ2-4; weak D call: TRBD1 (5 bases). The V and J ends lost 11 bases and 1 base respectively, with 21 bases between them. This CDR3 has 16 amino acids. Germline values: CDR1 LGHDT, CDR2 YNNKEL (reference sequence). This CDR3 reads CASSKGFLTAKNIQYF. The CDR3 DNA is TGTGCCTCCTCGAAGGGGTTTTTAACGGCCAAAAACATTCAGTACTTC.

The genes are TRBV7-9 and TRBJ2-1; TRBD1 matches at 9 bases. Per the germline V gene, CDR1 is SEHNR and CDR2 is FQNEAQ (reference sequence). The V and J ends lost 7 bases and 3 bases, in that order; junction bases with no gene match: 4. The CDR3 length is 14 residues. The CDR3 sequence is CASNLGQGYNEQFF. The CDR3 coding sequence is TGTGCCAGCAACCTGGGACAGGGCTACAATGAGCAGTTCTTC.

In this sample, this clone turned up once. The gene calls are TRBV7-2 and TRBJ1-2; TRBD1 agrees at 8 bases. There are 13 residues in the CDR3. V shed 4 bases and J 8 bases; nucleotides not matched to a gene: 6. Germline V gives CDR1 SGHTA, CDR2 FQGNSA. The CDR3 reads CASSSDRVGGYTF. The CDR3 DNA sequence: TGTGCCAGCAGCTCGGACAGGGTCGGCGGCTACACCTTC.

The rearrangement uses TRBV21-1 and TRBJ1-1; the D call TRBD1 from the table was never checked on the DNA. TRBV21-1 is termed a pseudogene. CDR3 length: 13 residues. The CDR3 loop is CARRSGTGTEAFF. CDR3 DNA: TGTGCCCGCCGGAGCGGGACAGGCACTGAAGCTTTCTTT.

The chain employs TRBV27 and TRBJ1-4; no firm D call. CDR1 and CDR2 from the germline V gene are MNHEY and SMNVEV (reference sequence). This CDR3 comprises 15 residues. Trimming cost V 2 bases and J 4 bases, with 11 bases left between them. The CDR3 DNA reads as TGTGCCAGCAGTTTAGGCCGTCCGATTAATGAAAAACTGTTTTTT. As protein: CASSLGRPINEKLFF.

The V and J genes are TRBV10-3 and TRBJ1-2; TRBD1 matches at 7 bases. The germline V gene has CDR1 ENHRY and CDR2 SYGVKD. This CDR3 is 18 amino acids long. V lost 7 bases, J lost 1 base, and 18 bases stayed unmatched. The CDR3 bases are TGTGCCATCATCCGGTCTCGGCCAGGGGGTAGGTATAACTATGGCTACACCTTC. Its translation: CAIIRSRPGGRYNYGYTF.

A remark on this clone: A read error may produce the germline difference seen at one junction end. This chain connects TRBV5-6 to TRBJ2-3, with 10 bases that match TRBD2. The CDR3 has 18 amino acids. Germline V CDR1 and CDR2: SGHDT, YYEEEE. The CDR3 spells CATSHRGSGGVSTDTQYF. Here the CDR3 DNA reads TGTGCCACCAGCCATCGGGGAAGCGGGGGGGTAAGCACAGATACGCAGTATTTT.

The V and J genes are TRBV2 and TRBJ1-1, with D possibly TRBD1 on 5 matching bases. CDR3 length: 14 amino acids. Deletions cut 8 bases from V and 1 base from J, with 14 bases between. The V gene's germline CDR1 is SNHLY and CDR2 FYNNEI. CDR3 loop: CASHSQGRNTEAFF. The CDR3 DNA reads TGTGCCAGCCACTCCCAGGGTCGGAACACTGAAGCTTTCTTT.

In DNA, the CDR3 is TGTGCCAGTAGTATAGAGTGGGGCCGGGCCGGGGAGCTGTTTTTT. It codes for CASSIEWGRAGELFF. V usage is TRBV19 and J usage is TRBJ2-2, with D maybe TRBD1 (5 bases). Trimming removed 0 bases at V and 6 bases at J, with 11 bases between. CDR3 length equals 15 residues. Germline lookup yields CDR1 LNHDA and CDR2 SQIVND (reference sequence). Supplemented by reference TRBV19 and TRBJ2-2, the full variable domain reads DGGITQSPKYLFRKEGQNVTLSCEQNLNHDAMYWYRQDPGQGLRLIYYSQIVNDFQKGDIAEGYSVSREKKESFPLTVTSAQKNPTAFYLCASSIEWGRAGELFFGEGSRLTVL.

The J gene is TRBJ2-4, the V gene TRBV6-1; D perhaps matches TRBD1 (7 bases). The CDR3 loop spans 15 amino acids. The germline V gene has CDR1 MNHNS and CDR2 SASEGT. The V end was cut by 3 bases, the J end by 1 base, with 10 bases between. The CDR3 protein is CASSEEGAAKNIQYF. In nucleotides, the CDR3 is TGTGCCAGCAGTGAGGAGGGGGCGGCCAAAAACATTCAGTACTTC.